This TCR beta chain was profiled in a study of blood T cell repertoires in COVID-19. Generated by immunoSEQ multiplex PCR, the TCRdb table keeps only in-frame clones and is missing some. The table shows 300,000 or so clones, with under 90% occurring only once. Participant ages covered 18 to 89 years across 20 to 25 US areas. This receptor was obtained from a woman between 18 and 29 years old who had recovered from COVID-19. Sequenced sample: PBMCs or T cells enriched from blood (not recorded which).

CDR3 sequence reads: CASSFGLSPLSYEQYF. CDR3 DNA: TGCGCCAGCAGCTTTGGACTGAGTCCCCTCTCCTACGAGCAGTACTTC. The J gene is TRBJ2-7, the V gene TRBV5-1; D possibly corresponds to TRBD2 (5 bases). The CDR3 loop spans 16 amino acids. The ends were cut back, 2 bases at V and 0 bases at J, with 15 bases in the middle. In germline, CDR1 is SGHRS, CDR2 YFSETQ. Supplemented by reference TRBV5-1 and TRBJ2-7, the full variable domain reads KAGVTQTPRYLIKTRGQQVTLSCSPISGHRSVSWYQQTPGQGLQFLFEYFSETQRNKGNFPGRFSGRQFSNSRSEMNVSTLELGDSALYLCASSFGLSPLSYEQYFGPGTRLTVT.